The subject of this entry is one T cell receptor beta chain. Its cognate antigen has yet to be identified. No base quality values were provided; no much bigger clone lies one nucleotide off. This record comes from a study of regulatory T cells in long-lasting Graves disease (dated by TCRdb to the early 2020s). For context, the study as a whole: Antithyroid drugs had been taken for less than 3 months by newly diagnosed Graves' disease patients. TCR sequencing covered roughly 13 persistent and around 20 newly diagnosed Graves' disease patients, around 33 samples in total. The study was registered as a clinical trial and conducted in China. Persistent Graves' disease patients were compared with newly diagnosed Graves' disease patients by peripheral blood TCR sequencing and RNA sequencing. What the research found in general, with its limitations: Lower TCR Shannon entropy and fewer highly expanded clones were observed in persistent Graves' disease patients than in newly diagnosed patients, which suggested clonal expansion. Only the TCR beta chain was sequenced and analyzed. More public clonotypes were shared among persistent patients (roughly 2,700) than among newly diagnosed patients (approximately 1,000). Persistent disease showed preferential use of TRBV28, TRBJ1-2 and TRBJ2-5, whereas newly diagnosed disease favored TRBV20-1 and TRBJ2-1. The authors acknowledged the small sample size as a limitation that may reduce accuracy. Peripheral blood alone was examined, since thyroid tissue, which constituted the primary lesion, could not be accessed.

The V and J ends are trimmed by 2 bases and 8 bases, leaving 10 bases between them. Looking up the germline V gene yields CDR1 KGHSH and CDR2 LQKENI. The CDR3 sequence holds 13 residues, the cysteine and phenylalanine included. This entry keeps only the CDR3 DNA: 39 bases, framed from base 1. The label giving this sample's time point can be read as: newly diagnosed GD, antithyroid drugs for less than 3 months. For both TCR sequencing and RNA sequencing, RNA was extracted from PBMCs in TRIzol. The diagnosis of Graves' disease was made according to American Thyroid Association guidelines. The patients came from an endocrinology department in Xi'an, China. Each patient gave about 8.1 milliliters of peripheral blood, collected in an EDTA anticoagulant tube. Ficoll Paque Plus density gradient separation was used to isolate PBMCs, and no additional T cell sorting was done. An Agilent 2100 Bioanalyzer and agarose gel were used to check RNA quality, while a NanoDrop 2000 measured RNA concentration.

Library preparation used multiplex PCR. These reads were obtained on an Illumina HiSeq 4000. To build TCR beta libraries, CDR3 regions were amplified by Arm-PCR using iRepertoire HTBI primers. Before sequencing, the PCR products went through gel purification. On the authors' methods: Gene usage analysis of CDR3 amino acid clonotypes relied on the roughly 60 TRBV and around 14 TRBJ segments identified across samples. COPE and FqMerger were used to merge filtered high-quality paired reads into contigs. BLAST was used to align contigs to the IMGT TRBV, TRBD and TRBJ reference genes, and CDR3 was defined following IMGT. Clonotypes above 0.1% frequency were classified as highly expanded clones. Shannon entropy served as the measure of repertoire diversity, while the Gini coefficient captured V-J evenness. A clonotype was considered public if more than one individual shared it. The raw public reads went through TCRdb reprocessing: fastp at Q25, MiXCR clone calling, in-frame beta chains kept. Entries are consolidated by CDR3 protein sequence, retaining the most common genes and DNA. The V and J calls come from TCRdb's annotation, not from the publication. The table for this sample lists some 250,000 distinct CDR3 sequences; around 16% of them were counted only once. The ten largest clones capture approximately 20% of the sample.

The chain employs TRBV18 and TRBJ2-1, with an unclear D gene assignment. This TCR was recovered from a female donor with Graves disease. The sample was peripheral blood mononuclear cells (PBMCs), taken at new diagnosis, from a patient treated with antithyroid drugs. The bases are TGTGCCAGCTCACCAGAAACCGGGTATGAGCAGTTCTTC. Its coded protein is CASSPETGYEQFF.